This is a list of T cell receptor beta chains from one sample in a study. TCRdb re-called the 5' RACE reads through MiXCR, storing one row per CDR3 protein. This table has more than 9,500 distinct CDR3 sequences, roughly 51% appearing once. The sequenced sample consisted of tumor-infiltrating Tregs sorted from the breast tumor. The receptors derive from a female donor with breast cancer. Both conserved end residues are part of each CDR3. A D gene is named only where the DNA matches it firmly. Size tells how often a clone was seen (once, few, many) or the class of an expanded clone, and some rows leave it out.

TRBJ1-2 | TRBV6-5 | . | . | TGTGCCAGCAGTAGGGGACGGGGCTACACCTTC | CASSRGRGYTF
TRBJ2-1 | TRBV11-3 | . | TRBD1 | TGTGCCAGCAGCAACAGGGGTGGCAATGAGCAGTTCTTC | CASSNRGGNEQFF
TRBJ2-1 | TRBV7-6 | few | . | TGTGCCAGCAGCCCGACTAGTTTTTCTAACAATGAGGAGTTCTTC | CASSPTSFSNNEEFF
TRBJ2-5 | TRBV15 | . | . | TGTGCCACCAGCAGTGGAGACAGTTTCAACCAGACCCAGTACTTC | CATSSGDSFNQTQYF
TRBJ2-6 | TRBV15 | . | . | TGTGCCACCAGCAGAGATGGAAACTCTGGGGCCAACGTCCTGACTTTC | CATSRDGNSGANVLTF
TRBJ1-5 | TRBV28 | . | . | TGTGCCAGCAGTTTATCAGGGGATGGTCAGCCCCAGCATTTT | CASSLSGDGQPQHF
TRBJ1-3 | TRBV15 | few | . | TGTGCCACCAGTAACTCCTTGGGGCCTGGAAACACCATATATTTT | CATSNSLGPGNTIYF
TRBJ2-5 | TRBV3-1 | . | . | TGTGCCAGCAGCCAAGGGAAGATCAGGGAATCTGGAGAGACCCAGTACTTC | CASSQGKIRESGETQYF
TRBJ1-4 | TRBV5-1 | few | . | TGCGCCAGCAGCTCACAGGGCGCTAATGAAAAACTGTTTTTT | CASSSQGANEKLFF
TRBJ2-1 | TRBV9 | few | . | TGTGCCAGCAGCGCCGACAATGAGCAGTTCTTC | CASSADNEQFF
TRBJ1-4 | TRBV25-1 | few | . | TGTGCCAGCAGTACCCCGGGGGATGTTTCTGAAAAACTGTTTTTT | CASSTPGDVSEKLFF
TRBJ2-3 | TRBV7-8 | . | TRBD2 | TGTGCCAGCAGCTGGTATTCGGGAGGGCCGGATACGCAGTATTTT | CASSWYSGGPDTQYF
TRBJ2-2 | TRBV29-1 | once | . | TGCAGCGTTGGACGGACGACGAACACCGGGGAGCTGTTTTTT | CSVGRTTNTGELFF
TRBJ1-1 | TRBV15 | . | . | TGTGCCACCACCCCTGGAGCGACTGAAGCTTTCTTT | CATTPGATEAFF
TRBJ2-3 | TRBV4-2 | . | TRBD2 | TGTGCCAGCAGCCAAGGGTCTAGCGGTGATACGCAGTATTTT | CASSQGSSGDTQYF
TRBJ2-1 | TRBV4-3 | . | TRBD2 | TGCGCCAGCAGCCAGTTACTAGCGGGATTTCCAGGGTCCTACAATGAGCAGTTCTTC | CASSQLLAGFPGSYNEQFF
TRBJ1-2 | TRBV24-1 | . | TRBD1 | TGTGCCACCAGTGATCTCCGGGACAGGGACTATGGCTACACCTTC | CATSDLRDRDYGYTF
TRBJ2-1 | TRBV4-1 | few | . | TGCGCCAGCAGCCCCGGCACTGAGCAGTTCTTC | CASSPGTEQFF
TRBJ2-3 | TRBV4-2 | . | TRBD2 | TGTGCCAGCAGCCTTCTAGCGGGAGAGACCACAGATACGCAGTATTTT | CASSLLAGETTDTQYF
TRBJ2-1 | TRBV29-1 | few | . | TGCAGCGTACAGCCGATCAATGAGCAGTTCTTC | CSVQPINEQFF
TRBJ2-1 | TRBV9 | . | . | TGTGCCAGCAGCGTAGCTCTATCGGCTCTGGATGAGCAGTTCTTC | CASSVALSALDEQFF
TRBJ2-3 | TRBV7-2 | . | . | TGTGCCAGCAGCTTATTACCAACCATAGCAGATACGCAGTATTTT | CASSLLPTIADTQYF
TRBJ2-1 | TRBV12-3/TRBV12-4 | . | . | TGTGCCAGCAGTCTGAGGGTGGGGTCCTACAATGAGCAGTTCTTC | CASSLRVGSYNEQFF
TRBJ2-3 | TRBV6-5 | . | . | TGTGCCAGCAGTTCCCCTATCGGACAGTTGTATTTT | CASSSPIGQLYF
TRBJ1-1 | TRBV6-1 | . | . | TGTGCCAGCAAGGCAGGGGCAGGATTGATGAACACTGAAGCTTTCTTT | CASKAGAGLMNTEAFF
TRBJ2-1 | TRBV7-3 | . | . | TGTGCCAGCAGCACCGGGACTTTCAATGAGCAGTTCTTC | CASSTGTFNEQFF
TRBJ2-1 | TRBV12-3/TRBV12-4 | . | . | TGTGCCAGCGGCCGGACTCGTAACAACAATGAGCAGTTCTTC | CASGRTRNNNEQFF
TRBJ1-5 | TRBV5-1 | . | TRBD1 | TGCGCCAGCAGCTCAGGACAGGGCGGTCAGCCCCAGCATTTT | CASSSGQGGQPQHF
TRBJ1-1 | TRBV4-1 | once | TRBD1 | TGCGCCAGCAGCTCCTCAGGGGGGGGCACTGAAGCTTTCTTT | CASSSSGGGTEAFF
TRBJ1-4 | TRBV12-3/TRBV12-4 | . | . | TGTGCCAGCAGTTTCCACTCTAATAATGAAAAACTGTTTTTT | CASSFHSNNEKLFF
TRBJ1-5 | TRBV12-3/TRBV12-4 | . | . | TGTGCCAGCAGCCCAACGGGACCGGGAGGCAATCAGCCCCAGCATTTT | CASSPTGPGGNQPQHF
TRBJ2-3 | TRBV6-4 | few | TRBD1 | TGTGCCAGCAGTGAGGACAGGGATCCAGATACGCAGTATTTT | CASSEDRDPDTQYF
TRBJ2-7 | TRBV6-2/TRBV6-3 | . | . | TGTGCCAGCAGTTACTTTCTGGCAGACACCTACGAGCAGTACTTC | CASSYFLADTYEQYF
TRBJ2-1 | TRBV12-3/TRBV12-4 | . | . | TGTGCCAGCACCCTCGGGGCTAGGGCGATTTCCGATGAGCAGTCCTTC | CASTLGARAISDEQSF
TRBJ2-7 | TRBV6-2/TRBV6-3 | few | . | TGTGCCAGCAGTTACTCGGGGGGAGCGGCTCTTCTCTACGAGCAGTACTTC | CASSYSGGAALLYEQYF
TRBJ1-1 | TRBV9 | . | . | TGTGCCAGCAGCGTAGGGGGGTTGGGGAACACTGAAGCTTTCTTT | CASSVGGLGNTEAFF
TRBJ2-6 | TRBV6-6 | few | . | TGTGCCACCATTGGGCGAACTGGGGCCAACGTCCTGACTTTC | CATIGRTGANVLTF
TRBJ1-2 | TRBV11-2 | . | . | TGTGCCAGCAGCTTACAACAGCTAAATAACTATGGCTACACCTTC | CASSLQQLNNYGYTF
TRBJ2-5 | TRBV6-1 | . | . | TGTGCCAGCAGGGGGGGAGAGACCCAGTACTTC | CASRGGETQYF
TRBJ1-1 | TRBV12-3/TRBV12-4 | . | TRBD1 | TGTGCCAGCAGATTGACAGGGAGAACTGAAGCTTTCTTT | CASRLTGRTEAFF
TRBJ1-1 | TRBV6-2/TRBV6-3 | . | . | TGTGCCAGCAGTTACGCAAGGGGAAGTGCTTTCTTT | CASSYARGSAFF
TRBJ2-1 | TRBV20-1 | . | . | TGCAGTGCTAATCGGGAGAGCGACGGTGAGCAGTTCTTC | CSANRESDGEQFF
TRBJ1-2 | TRBV9 | few | TRBD1 | TGTGCCAGCAGCACGGGACAGATAGGGTCCTATGGCTACACCTTC | CASSTGQIGSYGYTF
TRBJ1-2 | TRBV12-3/TRBV12-4 | few | . | TGTGCCAGCAGTTGGGCGGGGGGACGTGGCTACACCTTC | CASSWAGGRGYTF
TRBJ2-1 | TRBV9 | . | TRBD2 | TGTGCCAGCAGCCATTCCAGCGGGAGAGAGGTTATTCGGTTCTTC | CASSHSSGREVIRFF
TRBJ1-5 | TRBV12-3/TRBV12-4 | . | . | TGTGCCAGCAGTTACTATAATCAGCCCCAGCATTTT | CASSYYNQPQHF
TRBJ1-1 | TRBV20-1 | . | . | TGCAGTCCATATTCGGTACTGAACACTGAAGCTTTCTTT | CSPYSVLNTEAFF